Below are 27 T cell receptor beta chains sequenced from a single sample in a study of prognosis after radiotherapy for stage I lung cancer (dated by TCRdb to the early 2020s). Sequenced on an Illumina HiSeq 3000. The TCR beta CDR3 region was amplified from genomic DNA by two rounds of multiplex PCR. In the first PCR round, primers specific to each TRBV and TRBJ gene were used, and the primer sequences were filed in Chinese patent CN105087789A. TCRdb reanalyzed the raw reads on its own, using fastp at Q25 for trimming and MiXCR for clone calling, and kept in-frame beta chains. Rows matching on CDR3 protein sequence are summarized as one entry with the most common DNA and genes. The sample table records about 18,000 distinct CDR3 sequences; approximately 25% of these occur just once. The ten top clones hold less than 25% of the sample. The specimen comprised PBMCs, sampled before or after stereotactic body radiation therapy (not recorded which). All receptors derive from a donor aged 50 or older with non-small cell lung cancer.

A note on this clonotype: Germline is not matched at one junction end, which may reflect a read error. The genes are TRBV5-1 and TRBJ2-7, with a tentative D call TRBD2 (6 bases). The germline gives CDR1 SGHRS, CDR2 YFSETQ. There are 17 residues in the CDR3. CDR3 nucleotides: TGTGCCAGCAGCTTGGCGGGGAAGCGGCAGAGCTCCTACGAGCAGTACTTC. This codes for CASSLAGKRQSSYEQYF.

This clonotype was counted ten times or more. The chain combines TRBV6-4 with TRBJ2-1; no definite D call. Germline V CDR1 and CDR2: MRHNA, SNTAGT. CDR3 length equals 16 residues. V lost 0 bases to trimming and J lost 4 bases, with 13 bases between them. CDR3 loop: CASSDSGTTQYNEQFF. CDR3 bases: TGTGCCAGCAGTGACTCCGGAACTACCCAATACAATGAGCAGTTCTTC.

The gene calls are TRBV24-1 and TRBJ1-1, with 9 bases that match TRBD1. V was pared by 1 base and J by 0 bases, with 11 bases of the junction left unmatched. This CDR3 is 19 amino acids long. Germline V gene sequence: CDR1 KGHDR, CDR2 SFDVKD. The CDR3 region has the DNA TGTGCCACCAGTGATTTAGACAGGGGGGACAGGGTCATGAACACTGAAGCTTTCTTT. Translating it yields CATSDLDRGDRVMNTEAFF.

At least ten counts were recorded for this clonotype. The rearrangement uses TRBV24-1 and TRBJ2-2; 9 bases line up with TRBD2. Unmatched junction bases numbered 1, after V lost 7 bases and J lost 8 bases. The CDR3 has 12 amino acids. CDR1 and CDR2 (germline): KGHDR, SFDVKD. CDR3 loop: CATRSGRGELFF. CDR3 bases: TGTGCCACCAGGAGCGGGAGGGGGGAGCTGTTTTTT.

As regards this clonotype: A far larger clone lies a single base away; this is likely a read error. The CDR3 sequence is CANSRRQGQQETQYF. CDR3 in DNA: TGTGCCAACAGCCGCCGACAGGGCCAACAAGAGACCCAGTACTTC. This chain joins TRBV6-2 or TRBV6-3 and TRBJ2-5; 7 bases line up with TRBD1. Per the germline V gene, CDR1 is MNHEY and CDR2 is SVGEGT. V was clipped by 10 bases and J by 2 bases; unmatched bases: 13. The CDR3 has 15 amino acids.

This clonotype appeared many times. The chain has TRBV4-3 and TRBJ2-5, with D maybe TRBD1 (6 bases). This CDR3 has 16 amino acids. Trimming removed 0 bases at V and 4 bases at J, with 15 bases between. From germline, CDR1 is LGHNA and CDR2 YSLEER. CDR3 sequence reads: CASSQDPQGSRETQYF. The CDR3 nucleotides read TGCGCCAGCAGCCAAGACCCACAGGGTTCTCGAGAGACCCAGTACTTC.

In this sample, this clonotype turned up many times. The rearrangement links TRBV19 to TRBJ2-7, with D maybe TRBD1 (5 bases). The ends were cut back, 9 bases at V and 3 bases at J, with 15 bases in the middle. The V gene's germline CDR1 is LNHDA and CDR2 SQIVND (reference sequence). The CDR3 is 13 amino acids. The CDR3 protein is CASHPQGNYEQYF. In DNA, the CDR3 is TGTGCCAGCCACCCCCAGGGAAACTACGAGCAGTACTTC.

This clonotype was counted many times. The V and J genes are TRBV5-1 and TRBJ1-1; D perhaps matches TRBD1 (5 bases). The V and J ends lost 6 bases and 3 bases respectively, with 15 bases between them. Germline V lookup: CDR1 SGHRS, CDR2 YFSETQ. CDR3 size: 14 residues. The CDR3 DNA reads as TGCGCCAGCAACGACGGTGGGGCGGACACTGAAGCTTTCTTT. This sequence encodes CASNDGGADTEAFF. Filled out from reference TRBV5-1 and TRBJ1-1, the complete variable domain reads KAGVTQTPRYLIKTRGQQVTLSCSPISGHRSVSWYQQTPGQGLQFLFEYFSETQRNKGNFPGRFSGRQFSNSRSEMNVSTLELGDSALYLCASNDGGADTEAFFGQGTRLTVV.

Concerning this clonotype: With only one base between it and a far larger clone, this is likely a read error. The chain uses TRBV6-5 and TRBJ2-1; TRBD2 matches 8 bases. The junction had 10 bases not matched to a gene; V was cut back by 6 bases and J by 3 bases. The CDR3 has 16 residues. Germline V lookup: CDR1 MNHEY, CDR2 SVGAGI. CDR3 DNA sequence: TGTGCCAGCAGCCGTAGCGGGGCAAGCTACTACAATGAGCAGTTCTTC. Protein: CASSRSGASYYNEQFF.

This clonotype showed up many times. The chain couples TRBV5-1 to TRBJ1-1, with TRBD1 matching 9 bases. The CDR3 runs 15 residues. V was clipped by 2 bases and J by 10 bases; unmatched bases: 12. The germline CDR1 and CDR2 sequences are SGHRS and YFSETQ. The CDR3 DNA follows: TGCGCCAGCAGCTTAGCCCGGGACAGGGCCGGGGTAGCTTTCTTT. Residues: CASSLARDRAGVAFF.

This clonotype appeared many times. This chain links TRBV3-1 with TRBJ2-3; D is perhaps TRBD1 or TRBD2 (5 bases each). This CDR3 is 14 amino acids long. Germline V lookup: CDR1 LGHDT, CDR2 YNNKEL (reference sequence). V dropped 3 bases and J dropped 3 bases, with 10 bases sitting between them. CDR3: CASSHRDPTDTQYF. The CDR3 nucleotides are TGTGCCAGCAGCCACCGGGACCCAACAGATACGCAGTATTTT.

The table lists this clonotype with many counts. This chain links TRBV5-1 with TRBJ1-1, with TRBD1 as a possible D gene (5 bases). Looked up from germline, CDR1 is SGHRS and CDR2 is YFSETQ. Trimming stripped 4 bases from V and 5 bases from J, with 15 bases between. This CDR3 has 14 amino acids. The CDR3 is CASSQGAGGTEAFF. The CDR3, as DNA: TGCGCCAGCAGCCAAGGGGCCGGGGGTACTGAAGCTTTCTTT. Supplemented by reference TRBV5-1 and TRBJ1-1, the full variable domain reads KAGVTQTPRYLIKTRGQQVTLSCSPISGHRSVSWYQQTPGQGLQFLFEYFSETQRNKGNFPGRFSGRQFSNSRSEMNVSTLELGDSALYLCASSQGAGGTEAFFGQGTRLTVV.

Of note for this clonotype: A read error may account for a junction end that differs from germline. The gene calls are TRBV6-1 and TRBJ2-2; D is perhaps TRBD2 (7 bases). Germline V gene lookup returns CDR1 MNHNS and CDR2 SASEGT. CDR3 length equals 16 residues. The CDR3 loop is CACSGLPGEGTGELLF. The CDR3 DNA is TGTGCCTGCAGTGGTCTACCAGGGGAGGGCACCGGGGAGCTGCTTTTT.

As for this clonotype: It is likely a read error, because the conserved phenylalanine at the end of the CDR3 is missing. The limits of the CDR3 on the DNA are not certain, so only TCRdb's listed CDR3 is given. V is TRBV11-2 and J is TRBJ2-7; the table's D call TRBD1 went unverified against the DNA. The CDR3 spans 13 amino acids, including both terminal residues. CDR1 is SGHAT and CDR2 is FQNNGV in the germline V gene. CDR3 protein: CASSVTPGGEHYL.

This clonotype was seen many times. CDR3 protein: CASSRLGDSGADTQYF. CDR3 DNA sequence: TGTGCCAGCAGCCGCCTAGGCGATAGTGGCGCAGATACGCAGTATTTT. This chain uses TRBV4-2 with TRBJ2-3, with D unclear. Deletions cut 4 bases from V and 4 bases from J, with 18 bases between. The CDR3 loop spans 16 amino acids. Germline V gene data show CDR1 as LGHNA and CDR2 as YNFKEQ.

Points on this clonotype: A far larger clone is just one base off, so this is likely a read error. J is TRBJ2-2 and V is TRBV6-4, with 14 bases that match TRBD2. Germline lookup yields CDR1 MRHNA and CDR2 SNTAGT. The V gene end was trimmed by 5 bases and the J gene end by 7 bases; junction bases not matched to a gene: 12. The CDR3 length is 18 residues. The CDR3 sequence is CASSYPGTSGRGNGELFF. The CDR3 DNA sequence: TGTGCCAGCAGTTACCCCGGGACTAGCGGGAGAGGCAACGGGGAGCTGTTTTTT.

The chain carries TRBV20-1 and TRBJ2-3, with D possibly TRBD2 on 6 matching bases. There are 14 residues in the CDR3. CDR1 is DFQATT and CDR2 is SNEGSKA in the germline V gene (reference sequence). V dropped 3 bases and J dropped 0 bases, with 10 bases sitting between them. For the CDR3, the DNA is TGCAGTGCTAGGGCCAGCGGGAGCACAGATACGCAGTATTTT. Protein product: CSARASGSTDTQYF.

Points on this clonotype: A read error likely explains this, since a far larger clone differs by one base. The chain carries TRBV30 and TRBJ2-5, with D possibly being TRBD1 (5 bases). The J call is doubtful: the DNA matches TRBJ2-1 better. This CDR3 has 11 residues. Germline-derived CDR1 and CDR2 are GTSNPN and SVGIG (reference sequence). CDR3 amino acids: CAWIRGNEQFF. The CDR3 nucleotides read TGTGCCTGGATTAGGGGCAATGAGCAGTTCTTC.

This clonotype appeared many times. The chain employs TRBV7-2 and TRBJ2-1; TRBD1 aligns across 9 bases. CDR1 SGHTA and CDR2 FQGNSA come from the germline V gene. The ends lost 5 bases at V and 7 bases at J; junction bases unmatched: 6. CDR3 length equals 14 residues. The CDR3 DNA reads TGTGCCAGCAGCGACGGGACAGGGAGTAATGAGCAGTTCTTC. It yields the protein CASSDGTGSNEQFF.

The V call is TRBV2, the J call TRBJ2-2; the match to TRBD1 covers 7 bases. The J segment lost 5 bases and the V segment lost 6 bases, leaving 12 bases of the junction unmatched. The CDR3 loop spans 16 amino acids. The germline gives CDR1 SNHLY, CDR2 FYNNEI. This CDR3 reads CASRLGQGDSTGELFF. CDR3 nucleotides: TGTGCCAGCAGGTTAGGGCAGGGGGACAGTACCGGGGAGCTGTTTTTT.

Comments on this clonotype: A read error is likely here: a far larger clone is one base away. The CDR3 bases are TGTGCCAGCAGCCACCCAAATGACTCGCTGGATACGCAGTATTTT. This gives the protein CASSHPNDSLDTQYF. The chain links TRBV6-2 or TRBV6-3 to TRBJ2-3; D uncertain. Germline-derived CDR1 and CDR2 are MNHEY and SVGEGT. The CDR3 contains 15 residues. V was pared by 6 bases and J by 6 bases, with 19 bases between.

This clonotype is medium-sized in the sample. The chain joins TRBV6-1 to TRBJ2-7; TRBD1 matches 7 bases. This CDR3 has 14 amino acids. V gave up 5 bases and J gave up 1 base; unmatched junction bases: 5. Germline V gene lookup returns CDR1 MNHNS and CDR2 SASEGT. The CDR3 reads CASSRQGESYEQYF. The DNA of the CDR3 is TGTGCCAGCAGTAGACAGGGTGAGTCCTACGAGCAGTACTTC.

A word on this clonotype: At one of its ends the junction is not consistent with the germline gene, which may arise from a read error. This chain connects TRBV6-9 to TRBJ2-1; 7 nucleotides align to TRBD2. The CDR3 sequence is 13 residues long. Germline lookup yields CDR1 MNHGY and CDR2 SVAAGI. The CDR3 nucleotides read TGTGCCAGCAGTTATAGATTTGTGACTAGCTTTCTCTTC. Protein sequence: CASSYRFVTSFLF.

This clonotype was seen many times. The chain is built from TRBV28 and TRBJ1-1; 8 nucleotides match TRBD1. This CDR3 comprises 15 residues. After removal of 5 bases from V and 3 bases from J, the junction contained 8 bases not matched to a gene. Germline lookup yields CDR1 MDHEN and CDR2 SYDVKM. DNA for the CDR3: TGTGCCAGCAGTGAGCGGACAGGGTACGACACTGAAGCTTTCTTT. This translates into CASSERTGYDTEAFF.

Concerning this clonotype itself: Compared with germline, one end of the junction differs, possibly owing to a read error. The V and J genes are TRBV11-3 and TRBJ2-1; D possibly corresponds to TRBD2 (5 bases). Germline-derived CDR1 and CDR2 are SGHNT and YENEEA. This CDR3 is 16 amino acids long. CDR3 region: CASILGAGGSYNEQFF. The CDR3 DNA reads TGTGCCAGCATCTTAGGTGCCGGAGGCTCCTACAATGAGCAGTTCTTC.

This clonotype was observed many times. The chain uses TRBV28 and TRBJ2-7; 7 positions match TRBD1. This CDR3 is 14 amino acids long. Germline-derived CDR1 and CDR2 are MDHEN and SYDVKM. With V trimmed by 4 bases and J by 5 bases, 8 bases remained unmatched. CDR3 in amino acids: CASSSLTGTNEQYF. In DNA form, the CDR3 reads TGTGCCAGCAGTTCACTGACAGGGACGAACGAGCAGTACTTC.

This clonotype was counted ten times or more. The chain employs TRBV6-5 and TRBJ2-7; the D gene is possibly TRBD1 (6 bases). V lost 0 bases and J lost 3, with 9 bases in between. Germline V gives CDR1 MNHEY, CDR2 SVGAGI. CDR3 size: 14 residues. CDR3 loop: CASSYSPRGYEQYF. CDR3 coding DNA: TGTGCCAGCAGTTACTCGCCCAGGGGCTACGAGCAGTACTTC.